Below, 22 T cell receptor beta chains from the same sample are listed, as sequenced in a study of T-cell reconstitution after alpha-beta-depleted transplantation in children. Construction of the TCRbeta library involved unique molecular identifiers. Each CDR3 protein is one row after TCRdb ran MiXCR on the PCR reads. The data contain about 70,000 distinct CDR3 sequences, under 13% of them seen just once; the ten biggest clones take up roughly an eighth. Material: PBMCs, obtained before TCRalphabeta/CD19-depleted stem cell transplant. All receptors come from a boy aged 5-17 years with acute myeloid leukemia, due to receive a stem cell transplant.

This clonotype was picked up many times. The V and J genes are TRBV11-2 and TRBJ2-5, with D possibly being TRBD1 or TRBD2 (5 bases each). The CDR3 runs to 14 residues. Germline CDR1 SGHAT, CDR2 FQNNGV. V was shortened by 5 bases and J by 3 bases, with 13 bases between the two germline ends. The chain's CDR3 is CASSLYGTEETQYF. DNA of the CDR3: TGTGCCAGCAGCCTTTATGGGACCGAAGAGACCCAGTACTTC.

This clonotype was recorded many times. The V and J genes are TRBV5-6 and TRBJ2-5; 8 nucleotides agree with TRBD1. From germline, CDR1 is SGHDT and CDR2 YYEEEE. The CDR3 loop spans 15 amino acids. Trimming took 0 bases from V and 5 from J; bases not matched to a gene: 6. The CDR3, as DNA: TGTGCCAGCAGCTTGGGCGACAGGGGTAGGGAGACCCAGTACTTC. Its protein is CASSLGDRGRETQYF.

This clonotype was picked up many times. The V and J genes are TRBV20-1 and TRBJ1-5, with D hard to call. V gave up 4 bases and J gave up 4 bases, with 11 bases separating them. Germline V gene lookup returns CDR1 DFQATT and CDR2 SNEGSKA (reference sequence). The CDR3 has 13 amino acids. This CDR3 is CSANAGGNQPQHF. For the CDR3, the DNA is TGCAGTGCTAACGCCGGAGGGAATCAGCCCCAGCATTTT.

In this sample, this clonotype turned up many times. The chain carries TRBV5-5 and TRBJ2-1, with 7 bases aligning to TRBD2. Germline V gives CDR1 SGHKS, CDR2 YYEKEE (reference sequence). Trimming removed 0 bases from V and 0 bases from J; junction bases left unmatched: 6. The CDR3 runs 17 residues. Written as DNA, the CDR3 is TGTGCCAGCAGCTTGGTGGTTCGGACTAGCTCCTACAATGAGCAGTTCTTC. Residues: CASSLVVRTSSYNEQFF. The full variable domain, rest sourced from reference TRBV5-5 and TRBJ2-1, is DAGVTQSPTHLIKTRGQQVTLRCSPISGHKSVSWYQQVLGQGPQFIFQYYEKEERGRGNFPDRFSARQFPNYSSELNVNALLLGDSALYLCASSLVVRTSSYNEQFFGPGTRLTVL.

This chain connects TRBV28 to TRBJ1-6, with D possibly being TRBD1 (5 bases). Per germline, CDR1 MDHEN and CDR2 SYDVKM. Deletions cut 8 bases from V and 8 bases from J, with 16 bases between. This CDR3 region has 14 residues. CDR3: CASGERGTHSPLHF. The CDR3 DNA sequence: TGTGCCAGCGGGGAAAGAGGGACTCATTCACCCCTCCACTTT.

The table lists this clonotype with many counts. The chain carries TRBV12-3 or TRBV12-4 and TRBJ1-1; 7 bases align to TRBD1. Trimming at V came to 6 bases and at J to 5 bases, leaving 15 bases not matched to a gene. The CDR3 is 16 residues long. The CDR3 nucleotides read TGTGCCAGCAGCTCCGGGACAGTAAGAGCTGGGACTGAAGCTTTCTTT. Protein product: CASSSGTVRAGTEAFF.

Of note for this clonotype: Germline and junction disagree at one end, which may indicate a read error. This CDR3 is CTSSLGDRGMVFRNQPQHF. As DNA, the CDR3 is TGTACCAGCAGTTTAGGGGACAGGGGGATGGTATTTCGCAATCAGCCCCAGCATTTT. This chain links TRBV12-3 or TRBV12-4 with TRBJ1-5; 11 bases line up with TRBD1. The CDR3 length is 19 residues.

This clonotype was counted at least ten times. The genes are TRBV6-5 and TRBJ1-5, with TRBD1 identical over 7 bases. The trim removed 5 bases at V and 0 bases at J, leaving 10 bases unmatched. This CDR3 comprises 17 residues. Germline CDR1 and CDR2: MNHEY and SVGAGI. The CDR3 region is CASSRLGQADSNQPQHF. The CDR3, as DNA: TGTGCCAGCAGTCGACTTGGACAGGCGGATAGCAATCAGCCCCAGCATTTT.

The sample holds many counts of this clonotype. V is TRBV20-1 and J is TRBJ1-2; TRBD1 matches at 7 bases. From germline, CDR1 is DFQATT and CDR2 SNEGSKA (reference sequence). The CDR3 has 14 amino acids. Germline trimming cut 0 bases from V and 4 bases from J; bases unmatched to any gene: 5. CDR3 sequence (DNA): TGCAGTGCTAGAGACCAGACAGGGAGCTATGGCTACACCTTC. Protein sequence: CSARDQTGSYGYTF.

This clonotype appeared many times. CDR3 sequence: CSVPKTGMDYGYTF. CDR3 nucleotide sequence: TGCAGCGTTCCTAAGACAGGCATGGACTATGGCTACACCTTC. The chain couples TRBV29-1 to TRBJ1-2; tentative D call: TRBD1 (6 bases). Germline CDR1 SQVTM, CDR2 ANQGSEA. This CDR3 is 14 amino acids long. V lost 5 bases and J lost 3, with 16 bases in between. Based on the CDR3 plus reference TRBV29-1 and TRBJ1-2, the full variable domain is SAVISQKPSRDICQRGTSLTIQCQVDSQVTMMFWYRQQPGQSLTLIATANQGSEATYESGFVIDKFPISRPNLTFSTLTVSNMSPEDSSIYLCSVPKTGMDYGYTFGSGTRLTVV.

This clonotype was found many times. This chain links TRBV25-1 with TRBJ2-2; D is perhaps TRBD2 (6 bases). The CDR3 contains 12 residues. Germline V gene sequence: CDR1 MGHDK, CDR2 SYGVNS. Trimming took off 2 bases at V and 9 bases at J, with 7 bases between the two ends. The CDR3 spells CASSERGRELFF. As DNA, the CDR3 is TGTGCCAGCAGTGAACGGGGGAGGGAGCTGTTTTTT.

This clonotype was seen at least ten times. This chain connects TRBV6-5 to TRBJ2-5; D is undetermined. Germline-derived CDR1 and CDR2 are MNHEY and SVGAGI. CDR3 length equals 13 residues. The V end lost 1 base, the J end lost 2 bases, and 5 bases lay between the germline ends. The CDR3 sequence is CASSYYEQETQYF. The CDR3 DNA is TGTGCCAGCAGTTACTACGAACAAGAGACCCAGTACTTC.

This clonotype was found many times. The rearrangement joins TRBV4-2 to TRBJ2-1, with D possibly being TRBD1 (5 bases). The V gene lost 4 bases and the J gene lost 0 bases, with 10 bases spanning the gap. CDR1 LGHNA and CDR2 YNFKEQ come from the germline V gene. The CDR3 has 15 amino acids. In nucleotides, the CDR3 is TGTGCCAGCAGCCCACAGGTCAGCTCCTACAATGAGCAGTTCTTC. Encoded protein: CASSPQVSSYNEQFF.

This clonotype came up a few times. The chain employs TRBV6-2 or TRBV6-3 and TRBJ2-7; 12 bases match TRBD1. Germline V gene lookup returns CDR1 MNHEY and CDR2 SVGEGT. V lost 6 bases to trimming and J lost 2 bases; unmatched junction nucleotides: 17. The CDR3 is made up of 19 amino acids. CDR3 loop: CASSKPGQGARTSPYEQYF. CDR3 in DNA: TGTGCCAGCAGCAAACCGGGACAGGGGGCCCGGACTAGCCCCTACGAGCAGTACTTC.

This clonotype was seen at least ten times. The rearrangement joins TRBV9 to TRBJ2-1; 9 bases line up with TRBD1. This CDR3 has 16 residues. J was trimmed by 4 bases and V by 0 bases; bases with no gene match: 5. Germline V lookup: CDR1 SGDLS, CDR2 YYNGEE. CDR3 in DNA: TGTGCCAGCAGCGTAGCTACAGGGGGCTTATACAATGAGCAGTTCTTC. This sequence encodes CASSVATGGLYNEQFF.

This clonotype was recorded at least ten times. The rearrangement joins TRBV10-3 to TRBJ2-5, with D perhaps assigned TRBD1 or TRBD2 (5 bases each). The CDR3 has 13 amino acids. Trimming cost V 6 bases and J 2 bases, with 10 bases left between them. Germline CDR1 reads ENHRY; CDR2 reads SYGVKD. CDR3 sequence reads: CAIRWDGQETQYF. The CDR3, as DNA: TGTGCCATCAGATGGGACGGGCAAGAGACCCAGTACTTC.

This clonotype was picked up many times. The chain joins TRBV4-2 to TRBJ2-7, with 8 bases aligning to TRBD2. With 0 bases clipped from V and 5 bases from J, the junction kept 6 bases outside the gene matches. Germline V CDR1 and CDR2: LGHNA, YNFKEQ. The CDR3 extends over 15 amino acids. CDR3 loop: CASSQEGLVENEQYF. CDR3 sequence (DNA): TGTGCCAGCAGCCAAGAGGGACTAGTTGAAAACGAGCAGTACTTC.

This clonotype was seen many times. The chain recombines TRBV28 with TRBJ2-3, with 8 bases matching TRBD2. Germline V lookup: CDR1 MDHEN, CDR2 SYDVKM. This CDR3 has 15 residues. The V and J ends lost 5 bases and 1 base, in that order; junction bases with no gene match: 5. The DNA of the CDR3 is TGTGCCAGCAGTCAGACGGGGGGGGGCACAGATACGCAGTATTTT. Translating gives CASSQTGGGTDTQYF.

This clonotype was detected ten times or more. The V and J genes are TRBV7-2 and TRBJ2-2; TRBD2 matches 11 bases. Germline assignment: CDR1 SGHTA and CDR2 FQGNSA. Germline trimming cut 4 bases from V and 5 bases from J; bases unmatched to any gene: 9. The CDR3 runs to 17 residues. CDR3 sequence: CASSSIPGLAVTGELFF. In DNA, the CDR3 is TGTGCCAGCAGCTCAATACCGGGACTAGCGGTGACCGGGGAGCTGTTTTTT.

This clonotype was found many times. The V and J genes are TRBV25-1 and TRBJ2-1, with 7 bases identical to TRBD2. Germline CDR1 is MGHDK and CDR2 is SYGVNS. The CDR3 sequence is 14 residues long. Trimming cost V 6 bases and J 6 bases; bases outside gene matches: 8. CDR3 bases: TGTGCCAGCAGCCTAACCGGGGGGTTCAATGAGCAGTTCTTC. Amino acid sequence: CASSLTGGFNEQFF.

In this sample, this clonotype turned up many times. The rearrangement links TRBV12-3 or TRBV12-4 to TRBJ2-7; possible D gene TRBD2, 7 bases. V was pared by 5 bases and J by 6 bases, with 17 bases between. The CDR3 has 14 residues. The CDR3, as DNA: TGTGCCAGCAGTCCCACCGGGGGGCAGGGCGAGCAGTACGTC. This encodes CASSPTGGQGEQYV.

This chain links TRBV5-6 with TRBJ2-2; 7 nucleotides align to TRBD1. The CDR3 spans 15 residues. J was trimmed by 1 base and V by 9 bases; bases with no gene match: 9. Germline values: CDR1 SGHDT, CDR2 YYEEEE. Written as DNA, the CDR3 is TGTGCCATGGGCCCGACAGGGAGGAACACCGGGGAGCTGTTTTTT. This encodes CAMGPTGRNTGELFF.